The clone carrying this T cell receptor (beta chain) was counted at least ten times. These data are taken from a study of identical twins. TCRdb processed the 5' RACE reads anew with MiXCR; each CDR3 protein has one entry. The sample holds nearly 250,000 distinct CDR3 sequences; 7% are singletons and the top ten take roughly 3.6%. V was trimmed by 6 bases and J by 3 bases, leaving 8 bases between them. The CDR3 runs 12 residues. The sample was also reused in another study, on yellow fever vaccine responses in identical twins.

Sequenced input: memory (CD45RO+) T cells sorted from blood. The gene calls are TRBV12-3 or TRBV12-4 and TRBJ2-5; the D is unclear. This sequence was found in a woman between 18 and 29 years old in good health. CDR3 nucleotides: TGTGCCAGCAGCAGTAGCAAAGAGACCCAGTACTTC. Protein: CASSSSKETQYF.